This TCR beta chain emerged from a study of CD8 T cells in ankylosing spondylitis. The CDR3 consists of 14 residues. Per the germline V gene, CDR1 is SGHDT and CDR2 is YYEEEE. V lost 0 bases, J lost 4 bases, and 10 bases lay in between. In making TCR beta libraries, quantitative 5'-RACE with molecular barcodes was used. TCRdb reprocessed the 5' RACE reads via MiXCR and lists one record per CDR3 protein. Among some 300,000 distinct CDR3 sequences, less than 25% were seen once, and the ten largest hold 3.5%. This clonotype was seen ten or more times. What it binds is not known. General study findings and limits: Disease-linked clones reportedly showed significant enrichment in matched ankylosing spondylitis synovial fluid. Disease-linked clones bore a CD8+ phenotype and were relatively rare in peripheral blood. In ankylosing spondylitis blood, a motif of seven or eight highly homologous TCR beta variants appeared characteristic.

This clonotype was sampled from a female donor with ankylosing spondylitis or in good health (not recorded which). Sequenced: blood, either unsorted or a sorted T cell fraction (not recorded which). This chain links TRBV5-6 with TRBJ1-2; D unclear. The CDR3 region is CASSLGTNSYGYTF. CDR3 nucleotide sequence: TGTGCCAGCAGCTTGGGGACCAACTCCTATGGCTACACCTTC.